These 25 T cell receptor beta chains originate from one sample sequenced in a study of T cell responses to AZD1222 COVID-19 vaccine. The method was immunoSEQ multiplex PCR; TCRdb's version includes in-frame clones alone and lacks a portion of them. This sample yields about 84,000 clones, of which 80% to 90% are seen a single time; roughly 12% belongs to the top ten. Sample: peripheral blood, taken 28 days after the second AZD1222 dose. Receptors originate from an adult who received the AZD1222 COVID-19 vaccine.

The chain carries TRBV19 and TRBJ1-1; a weak D match, TRBD1 (6 bases). V lost 7 bases, J lost 4 bases, and 19 bases lay in between. CDR3 length equals 15 residues. The germline V gene has CDR1 LNHDA and CDR2 SQIVND (reference sequence). The CDR3 sequence: CASKARGGRATEAFF. The CDR3 nucleotides read TGTGCCAGTAAGGCCAGGGGTGGACGAGCCACTGAAGCTTTCTTT.

The rearrangement joins TRBV6-5 to TRBJ1-1; D is ambiguous. The ends were cut back, 0 bases at V and 10 bases at J, with 15 bases in the middle. This CDR3 contains 14 residues. Germline V lookup: CDR1 MNHEY, CDR2 SVGAGI. The CDR3 DNA reads TGTGCCAGCAGTTACTCGAAAAAGTCCGAGGGAGCTTTCTTT. It translates to CASSYSKKSEGAFF.

The gene calls are TRBV28 and TRBJ2-3; D may be TRBD1 (6 bases). CDR1 and CDR2 from the germline V gene are MDHEN and SYDVKM. V was shortened by 5 bases and J by 2 bases, with 20 bases between the two germline ends. The CDR3 runs 17 residues. CDR3 amino acids: CASSRQAHTADTDTQYF. The CDR3 DNA follows: TGTGCCAGCAGTCGACAGGCCCATACGGCTGACACAGATACGCAGTATTTT. The whole variable domain, remainder taken from reference TRBV28 and TRBJ2-3, is DVKVTQSSRYLVKRTGEKVFLECVQDMDHENMFWYRQDPGLGLRLIYFSYDVKMKEKGDIPEGYSVSREKKERFSLILESASTNQTSMYLCASSRQAHTADTDTQYFGPGTRLTVL.

This chain joins TRBV28 and TRBJ2-7, with 7 bases matching TRBD1. V lost 5 bases to trimming and J lost 0 bases; unmatched junction nucleotides: 7. From germline, CDR1 is MDHEN and CDR2 SYDVKM. CDR3 length: 15 amino acids. CDR3 nucleotide sequence: TGTGCCAGCAGTGAAGACAGGGAGAGCTCCTACGAGCAGTACTTC. Protein sequence: CASSEDRESSYEQYF. Variable domain in full (rest from reference TRBV28 and TRBJ2-7): DVKVTQSSRYLVKRTGEKVFLECVQDMDHENMFWYRQDPGLGLRLIYFSYDVKMKEKGDIPEGYSVSREKKERFSLILESASTNQTSMYLCASSEDRESSYEQYFGPGTRLTVT.

V is TRBV2 and J is TRBJ1-2; 8 bases are shared with TRBD1. Germline CDR1 reads SNHLY; CDR2 reads FYNNEI. With V trimmed by 4 bases and J by 2 bases, 0 bases remained unmatched. This CDR3 has 13 amino acids. The CDR3 coding sequence is TGTGCCAGCAGTGGACAGGGGAACTATGGCTACACCTTC. It specifies CASSGQGNYGYTF.

V and J are TRBV6-2 or TRBV6-3 and TRBJ1-2; maybe TRBD1 (5 bases). Trimming left V 4 bases short and J 2 bases short, with 14 bases between. The germline V gene encodes CDR1 MNHEY and CDR2 SVGEGT. This CDR3 comprises 15 residues. The DNA for the CDR3 is TGTGCCAGCAGTTCCGGGACGGAACCAAACTATGGCTACACCTTC. Amino acid sequence: CASSSGTEPNYGYTF.

This chain joins TRBV6-4 and TRBJ1-6; no definite D call. V dropped 1 base and J dropped 12 bases, with 7 bases sitting between them. Germline values: CDR1 MRHNA, CDR2 SNTAGT. The CDR3 is 12 residues long. CDR3 in DNA: TGTGCCAGCAGTGACTTCCTGGGACCCCTCCACTTT. This gives the protein CASSDFLGPLHF.

The chain links TRBV24-1 to TRBJ1-2; the D gene is possibly TRBD1 (5 bases). The CDR3 runs 13 residues. The germline V gene has CDR1 KGHDR and CDR2 SFDVKD. Deletions cut 1 base from V and 6 bases from J, with 8 bases between. CDR3: CATSDLDSHGYTF. DNA for the CDR3: TGTGCCACCAGTGATTTAGACAGTCATGGCTACACCTTC.

The chain carries TRBV7-9 and TRBJ1-1; TRBD1 is a possible D gene (5 bases). This CDR3 has 14 amino acids. Germline V lookup: CDR1 SEHNR, CDR2 FQNEAQ (reference sequence). The V gene lost 0 bases and the J gene lost 1 base, with 6 bases spanning the gap. The CDR3 sequence is CASSLAGPNTEAFF. The CDR3 region has the DNA TGTGCCAGCAGCTTAGCGGGGCCGAACACTGAAGCTTTCTTT.

CDR3 residues: CASRPGTLHTEAFF. CDR3 nucleotides: TGTGCCAGCAGACCCGGGACACTGCACACTGAAGCTTTCTTT. The gene calls are TRBV28 and TRBJ1-1; perhaps TRBD1 as D (6 bases). The CDR3 is made up of 14 amino acids. The V and J ends lost 6 bases and 3 bases respectively, with 14 bases between them. Germline CDR1 and CDR2: MDHEN and SYDVKM.

The V and J genes are TRBV7-6 and TRBJ2-2, with a tentative D call TRBD2 (5 bases). There are 14 residues in the CDR3. V lost 1 base and J lost 6, with 9 bases in between. Per the germline V gene, CDR1 is SGHVS and CDR2 is FNYEAQ. CDR3 DNA: TGTGCCAGCAGCTTAGTTCTAGCTGCCGGGGAGCTGTTTTTT. Translation: CASSLVLAAGELFF.

The sample holds a few counts of this clone. V and J are TRBV18 and TRBJ1-1; no clear D. The germline V gene has CDR1 KGHSH and CDR2 LQKENI. The length of the CDR3 is 13 residues. Trimming took 5 bases from V and 5 from J, leaving 12 bases between them. This CDR3 is CASSNLGPTEAFF. For the CDR3, the DNA is TGTGCCAGCTCAAACCTAGGGCCAACTGAAGCTTTCTTT. The whole variable domain, filled in from reference TRBV18 and TRBJ1-1, reads NAGVMQNPRHLVRRRGQEARLRCSPMKGHSHVYWYRQLPEEGLKFMVYLQKENIIDESGMPKERFSAEFPKEGPSILRIQQVVRGDSAAYFCASSNLGPTEAFFGQGTRLTVV.

The chain employs TRBV11-2 and TRBJ1-1; D remains unclear. V shed 5 bases and J shed 8 bases, with 15 bases lying between them. Germline V lookup: CDR1 SGHAT, CDR2 FQNNGV. CDR3 length: 13 residues. The CDR3, as DNA: TGTGCCAGCAGCCAACACTCAGGTACCGAAGCTTTCTTT. It encodes CASSQHSGTEAFF. Using reference TRBV11-2 and TRBJ1-1 for the parts outside the CDR3, the full variable domain is EAGVAQSPRYKIIEKRQSVAFWCNPISGHATLYWYQQILGQGPKLLIQFQNNGVVDDSQLPKDRFSAERLKGVDSTLKIQPAKLEDSAVYLCASSQHSGTEAFFGQGTRLTVV.

This clone was counted a few times. This rearrangement joins TRBV12-3 or TRBV12-4 to TRBJ2-1; either TRBD1 or TRBD2 may supply D (5 bases each). The CDR3 covers 11 residues. V lost 9 bases and J 9 bases, leaving 12 bases between the germline ends. The chain's CDR3 is CASRGLSEQFF. The CDR3 DNA reads TGTGCCAGTCGGGGCCTTTCTGAGCAGTTCTTC.

This clone was counted only a few times. The chain has TRBV11-3 and TRBJ1-6; the match to TRBD1 covers 7 bases. Germline lookup yields CDR1 SGHNT and CDR2 YENEEA. Trimming took 1 base from V and 4 from J; bases not matched to a gene: 16. The CDR3 covers 20 residues. The CDR3 coding sequence is TGTGCCAGCAGCTTAGGGCCCGGACAGGTTTTCGCGTCTTATAATTCACCCCTCCACTTT. The encoded protein is CASSLGPGQVFASYNSPLHF.

The table lists this clone with a count of one. The V call is TRBV7-2, the J call TRBJ2-1; no reliable D call. The V gene's germline CDR1 is SGHTA and CDR2 FQGNSA. CDR3 length: 14 amino acids. Trimming stripped 1 base from V and 8 bases from J, with 12 bases between. CDR3 region: CASSLGVRSDEQFF. As DNA, the CDR3 is TGTGCCAGCAGCTTAGGGGTTCGTTCTGATGAGCAGTTCTTC.

The chain uses TRBV4-2 and TRBJ2-7; 11 bases agree with TRBD2. The V gene's germline CDR1 is LGHNA and CDR2 YNFKEQ. The CDR3 contains 16 residues. J lost 2 bases, V lost 2 bases, and 5 bases had no gene match. As DNA, the CDR3 is TGTGCCAGCAGCCAACCCGGGACTAGCGGAGCCTACGAGCAGTACTTC. Translating it yields CASSQPGTSGAYEQYF.

The chain links TRBV24-1 to TRBJ2-2, with a tentative D call TRBD1 (5 bases). With 9 bases removed from V and 4 bases from J, the gap between germline ends came to 11 bases. Germline V gene data show CDR1 as KGHDR and CDR2 as SFDVKD. This CDR3 region has 13 residues. In nucleotides, the CDR3 is TGTGCCACCTCGAGTAGGGGCACCGGGGAGCTGTTTTTT. Protein product: CATSSRGTGELFF.

The chain employs TRBV2 and TRBJ1-1, with 9 bases identical to TRBD1. The CDR3 totals 15 residues. The V and J ends lost 8 bases and 2 bases, in that order; junction bases with no gene match: 9. The germline gives CDR1 SNHLY, CDR2 FYNNEI. CDR3: CASRGQGFPNTEAFF. CDR3 sequence (DNA): TGTGCCAGCCGAGGACAGGGGTTCCCTAACACTGAAGCTTTCTTT.

The chain is built from TRBV28 and TRBJ2-7, with a weak D call TRBD2 (6 bases). Per germline, CDR1 MDHEN and CDR2 SYDVKM. The CDR3 is made up of 16 amino acids. V was cut by 3 bases and J by 2 bases, with 17 bases left in between. The CDR3 DNA follows: TGTGCCAGCAGTTTTTTACGCTGGGGGAGGACCTACGAGCAGTACTTC. Translated: CASSFLRWGRTYEQYF.

The rearrangement links TRBV5-1 to TRBJ2-7; the match to TRBD2 covers 9 bases. Germline lookup yields CDR1 SGHRS and CDR2 YFSETQ. The length of the CDR3 is 17 residues. The V gene end was trimmed by 3 bases and the J gene end by 5 bases; junction bases not matched to a gene: 15. In DNA, the CDR3 is TGCGCCAGCAGCTCTGGCGTAGCGGGAGTTTTCATCGACGAGCAGTACTTC. As protein: CASSSGVAGVFIDEQYF.

The chain links TRBV6-5 to TRBJ1-6; D may be TRBD1 (6 bases). V dropped 6 bases and J dropped 8 bases, with 8 bases sitting between them. Germline V gene data show CDR1 as MNHEY and CDR2 as SVGAGI. There are 12 residues in the CDR3. The CDR3 DNA reads as TGTGCCAGCAGGTACAGGGATTCACCCCTCCACTTT. The encoded protein is CASRYRDSPLHF.

The chain has TRBV27 and TRBJ2-7, with D possibly being TRBD2 (7 bases). The V and J ends lost 8 bases and 1 base respectively, with 18 bases between them. The CDR3 sequence is 15 residues long. CDR1 is MNHEY and CDR2 is SMNVEV in the germline V gene (reference sequence). CDR3 DNA: TGTGCCAGCGGGGAAGGGGGGGCGTCTTCCTACGAGCAGTACTTC. The encoded protein is CASGEGGASSYEQYF.

The J gene is TRBJ1-5, the V gene TRBV28; D ambiguous. V was clipped by 5 bases and J by 9 bases, with 14 bases between them. The V gene's germline CDR1 is MDHEN and CDR2 SYDVKM. The CDR3 consists of 13 residues. The CDR3 DNA sequence: TGTGCCAGCAGTGATGGGGTCGAACGGCCCCAGCATTTT. Translated: CASSDGVERPQHF.

The DNA of the CDR3 is TGTGCCAGCAGCGGCAGGGGTCCGACCTACGAGCAGTACTTC. This sequence encodes CASSGRGPTYEQYF. The chain uses TRBV11-3 and TRBJ2-7, with D possibly being TRBD1 (6 bases). V was clipped by 5 bases and J by 2 bases, with 13 bases between them. The CDR3 runs to 14 residues. The V gene's germline CDR1 is SGHNT and CDR2 YENEEA.